The sample holds one count of the clone carrying this T cell receptor (beta chain). One end of the junction is discordant with germline, which a read error may explain. TCRdb re-analysed the 5' RACE reads in MiXCR, keeping a single row per CDR3 protein. The table records more than 45,000 distinct CDR3 sequences, approximately 6.1% of them present only once. The CDR3 spans 12 residues. Looked up from germline, CDR1 is MNHEY and CDR2 is SVGAGI. The sample belongs to a study of T cells after yellow fever vaccination. Across the study: The authors sorted the EM, EMRA, CM and Tscm memory subsets using CD3, CD45RA, CCR7 and CD95. General study results and limits: Weaker overall was a secondary response that nonetheless peaked faster, on day 5 versus 15.

The chain employs TRBV6-5 and TRBJ2-1; D ambiguous. This TCR was recovered from a man between 18 and 35 years old who received the YFV17D yellow fever vaccine. Specimen: PBMCs, either bulk or a sorted T-cell subset (CD4+, CD8+, memory, or dextramer-sorted; not recorded which), collected on the day of the yellow fever booster vaccination. The CDR3 nucleotides are TGTGCCAGCAGTTACTCGTCCGATGAGCAGTTATTC. Amino acid sequence: CASSYSSDEQLF.